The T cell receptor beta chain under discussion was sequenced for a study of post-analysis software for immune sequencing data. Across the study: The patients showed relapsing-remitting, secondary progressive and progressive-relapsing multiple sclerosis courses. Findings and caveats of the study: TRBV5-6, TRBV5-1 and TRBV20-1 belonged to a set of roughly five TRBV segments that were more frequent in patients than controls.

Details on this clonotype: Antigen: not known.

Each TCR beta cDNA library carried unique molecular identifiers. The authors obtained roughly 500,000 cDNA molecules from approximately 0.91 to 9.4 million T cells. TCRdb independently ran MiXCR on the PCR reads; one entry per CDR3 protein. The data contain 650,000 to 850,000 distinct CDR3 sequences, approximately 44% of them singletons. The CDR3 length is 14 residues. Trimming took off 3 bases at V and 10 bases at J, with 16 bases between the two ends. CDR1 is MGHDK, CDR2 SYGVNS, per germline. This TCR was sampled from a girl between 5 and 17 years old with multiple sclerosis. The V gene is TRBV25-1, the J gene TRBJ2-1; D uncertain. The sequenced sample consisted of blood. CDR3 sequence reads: CASSDGIGRGEQFF. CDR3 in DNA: TGTGCCAGCAGTGATGGAATAGGTAGAGGCGAGCAGTTCTTC.